These T cell receptor beta chains were read from a single sample in a study of shared clonotypes between healthy human individuals. Produced via immunoSEQ multiplex PCR; TCRdb's table is partial and in-frame only. The table shows 2.3 million or so clones, with about 92% occurring only once. The material sequenced was naive CD4+ T cells from PBMCs. These receptor sequences come from a man between 18 and 35 years old in good health. Some clones in this sample may be carry-over from other donors' samples. The CDR3 runs from the conserved cysteine through the conserved F or W. A D gene is named only where the DNA matches it firmly. The size of a clone is reported for some rows only, either as once, few or many, or as a class for expanded clones.

clone_size: .
j_call: TRBJ2-2
d_call: .
v_call: TRBV7-7
cdr3_aa: CASSLDRGELFF
cdr3_nt: TGTGCCAGCAGCTTAGACCGCGGGGAGCTGTTTTTT

clone_size: once
j_call: TRBJ1-2
d_call: .
v_call: TRBV29-1
cdr3_aa: CSVVGGLRGYTF
cdr3_nt: TGCAGCGTTGTAGGCGGTTTGAGGGGCTACACCTTC

clone_size: .
j_call: TRBJ2-5
d_call: TRBD2
v_call: TRBV5-1
cdr3_aa: CASSVGTSQETQYF
cdr3_nt: TGCGCCAGCAGCGTCGGGACTAGCCAAGAGACCCAGTACTTC

clone_size: .
j_call: TRBJ1-1
d_call: .
v_call: TRBV9
cdr3_aa: CASSVLPSHLEAFF
cdr3_nt: TGTGCCAGCAGCGTCCTCCCCAGCCATTTAGAAGCTTTCTTT

clone_size: .
j_call: TRBJ1-2
d_call: .
v_call: TRBV7-2
cdr3_aa: CASSPKSTGGYTF
cdr3_nt: TGTGCCAGCAGCCCCAAATCCACCGGGGGCTACACCTTC

clone_size: .
j_call: TRBJ2-2
d_call: TRBD1
v_call: TRBV6-6
cdr3_aa: CASSYGQGVFTGELFF
cdr3_nt: TGTGCCAGCAGTTACGGCCAGGGGGTTTTCACCGGGGAGCTGTTTTTT

clone_size: .
j_call: TRBJ2-7
d_call: .
v_call: TRBV5-8
cdr3_aa: CASSWQGDGREEQYF
cdr3_nt: TGTGCCAGCAGCTGGCAGGGCGATGGCAGAGAAGAGCAGTACTTC

clone_size: once
j_call: TRBJ1-5
d_call: TRBD1
v_call: TRBV27
cdr3_aa: CASKRQGANRSNQPQHF
cdr3_nt: TGTGCCAGCAAGAGGCAGGGGGCCAATCGTAGCAATCAGCCCCAGCATTTT

clone_size: .
j_call: TRBJ1-2
d_call: .
v_call: TRBV29-1
cdr3_aa: CSVLGRVPGYTF
cdr3_nt: TGCAGCGTCCTAGGGAGGGTCCCCGGCTACACCTTC

clone_size: once
j_call: TRBJ1-2
d_call: .
v_call: TRBV7-3
cdr3_aa: CASSASAGNGYTF
cdr3_nt: TGTGCCAGCAGCGCCTCGGCGGGGAATGGCTACACCTTC

clone_size: .
j_call: TRBJ2-3
d_call: .
v_call: TRBV6-5
cdr3_aa: CASRALVTDTQYF
cdr3_nt: TGTGCCAGCAGAGCGCTAGTAACAGATACGCAGTATTTT

clone_size: .
j_call: TRBJ2-4
d_call: .
v_call: TRBV5-1
cdr3_aa: CASSPWQGSLAKNIQYF
cdr3_nt: TGCGCCAGCAGCCCCTGGCAGGGGTCGTTAGCCAAAAACATTCAGTACTTC

clone_size: .
j_call: TRBJ2-7
d_call: TRBD1
v_call: TRBV18
cdr3_aa: CASSPGTGDNEQYF
cdr3_nt: TGTGCCAGCTCACCCGGGACAGGGGACAACGAGCAGTACTTC

clone_size: .
j_call: TRBJ2-7
d_call: TRBD2
v_call: TRBV11-2
cdr3_aa: CASIAGVGSAEQYF
cdr3_nt: TGTGCCAGCATTGCGGGAGTGGGGTCGGCCGAGCAGTACTTC

clone_size: .
j_call: TRBJ1-1
d_call: .
v_call: TRBV7-9
cdr3_aa: CASSPGRDPTEAFF
cdr3_nt: TGTGCCAGCAGCCCGGGCCGGGACCCGACTGAAGCTTTCTTT

clone_size: .
j_call: TRBJ2-1
d_call: TRBD1
v_call: TRBV4-1
cdr3_aa: CASSPDRGIYVSYNEQFF
cdr3_nt: TGCGCCAGCAGCCCGGACAGGGGGATTTATGTTTCCTACAATGAGCAGTTCTTC

clone_size: .
j_call: TRBJ1-5
d_call: TRBD1
v_call: TRBV10-3
cdr3_aa: CAPRDRVGNQPQHF
cdr3_nt: TGTGCCCCCCGGGACAGGGTCGGTAATCAGCCCCAGCATTTT

clone_size: .
j_call: TRBJ2-3
d_call: TRBD2
v_call: TRBV18
cdr3_aa: CASSPGTRERYF
cdr3_nt: TGTGCCAGCTCACCAGGGACTAGGGAACGGTATTTT

clone_size: .
j_call: TRBJ1-1
d_call: .
v_call: TRBV4-1
cdr3_aa: CASSHPPRQVRTEAFF
cdr3_nt: TGCGCCAGCAGCCATCCCCCCAGACAGGTGCGCACTGAAGCTTTCTTT

clone_size: once
j_call: TRBJ1-1
d_call: .
v_call: TRBV19
cdr3_aa: CASSIATTEAFF
cdr3_nt: TGTGCCAGTAGTATAGCCACCACTGAAGCTTTCTTT

clone_size: .
j_call: TRBJ2-1
d_call: TRBD2
v_call: TRBV7-6
cdr3_aa: CASSSGLAVYNEQFF
cdr3_nt: TGTGCCAGCAGCTCGGGACTAGCGGTCTACAATGAGCAGTTCTTC

clone_size: .
j_call: TRBJ1-4
d_call: .
v_call: TRBV28
cdr3_aa: CASSPQGGHEKLFF
cdr3_nt: TGTGCCAGCAGCCCCCAGGGTGGGCATGAAAAACTGTTTTTT

clone_size: .
j_call: TRBJ2-1
d_call: .
v_call: TRBV19
cdr3_aa: CASSIGAPTEQFF
cdr3_nt: TGTGCCAGTAGTATAGGGGCCCCAACGGAGCAGTTCTTC

clone_size: .
j_call: TRBJ1-2
d_call: TRBD1
v_call: TRBV9
cdr3_aa: CASSAGQGDYGYTF
cdr3_nt: TGTGCCAGCAGCGCGGGACAGGGAGACTATGGCTACACCTTC

clone_size: .
j_call: TRBJ1-5
d_call: .
v_call: TRBV15
cdr3_aa: CATMAQGLAQPQHF
cdr3_nt: TGTGCCACCATGGCGCAGGGCCTGGCTCAGCCCCAGCATTTT

clone_size: .
j_call: TRBJ2-1
d_call: .
v_call: TRBV30
cdr3_aa: CAWSVSLNYNEQFF
cdr3_nt: TGTGCCTGGAGTGTGTCCCTGAACTACAATGAGCAGTTCTTC

clone_size: .
j_call: TRBJ2-3
d_call: .
v_call: TRBV6-6
cdr3_aa: CASIISGLRTDTQYF
cdr3_nt: TGTGCCAGCATCATCTCGGGACTTCGCACGGATACGCAGTATTTT

clone_size: .
j_call: TRBJ2-1
d_call: .
v_call: TRBV30
cdr3_aa: CAWRASWGSNTNEQFF
cdr3_nt: TGTGCCTGGAGGGCATCTTGGGGATCCAACACGAATGAGCAGTTCTTC

clone_size: .
j_call: TRBJ2-1
d_call: .
v_call: TRBV4-3
cdr3_aa: CASSQDKPLRWARSSHEQFF
cdr3_nt: TGCGCCAGCAGCCAAGACAAGCCACTGAGGTGGGCTAGATCGTCCCATGAGCAGTTCTTC

clone_size: .
j_call: TRBJ1-3
d_call: .
v_call: TRBV9
cdr3_aa: CASSVGASGNTIYF
cdr3_nt: TGTGCCAGCAGCGTAGGAGCGTCCGGAAACACCATATATTTT

clone_size: .
j_call: TRBJ2-2
d_call: .
v_call: TRBV21-1
cdr3_aa: CASSGMEHSNTGELFF
cdr3_nt: TGTGCCAGCAGCGGGATGGAACACTCAAACACCGGGGAGCTGTTTTTT

clone_size: .
j_call: TRBJ2-1
d_call: TRBD1
v_call: TRBV28
cdr3_aa: CASSYPGQGRNEQFF
cdr3_nt: TGTGCCAGCAGCTACCCGGGACAGGGTCGCAATGAGCAGTTCTTC

clone_size: .
j_call: TRBJ1-4
d_call: TRBD1
v_call: TRBV25-1
cdr3_aa: CASRGGILSTNEKLFF
cdr3_nt: TGTGCCAGCAGAGGGGGCATTCTTTCAACTAATGAAAAACTGTTTTTT

clone_size: .
j_call: TRBJ2-3
d_call: .
v_call: TRBV10-3
cdr3_aa: CAIKGSTDTQYF
cdr3_nt: TGTGCCATCAAAGGTTCAACAGATACGCAGTATTTT

clone_size: .
j_call: TRBJ1-3
d_call: .
v_call: TRBV7-2
cdr3_aa: CASSTGAISGNTIYF
cdr3_nt: TGTGCCAGCAGCACAGGTGCGATCTCTGGAAACACCATATATTTT

clone_size: .
j_call: TRBJ2-7
d_call: TRBD2
v_call: TRBV11-3
cdr3_aa: CASSLGGAGEQNEQYF
cdr3_nt: TGTGCCAGCAGCTTGGGGGGAGCGGGGGAACAGAACGAGCAGTACTTC

clone_size: .
j_call: TRBJ2-3
d_call: TRBD2
v_call: TRBV10-3
cdr3_aa: CAISAAGGSTDTQYF
cdr3_nt: TGTGCCATCAGTGCAGCGGGGGGGAGCACAGATACGCAGTATTTT

clone_size: .
j_call: TRBJ2-7
d_call: .
v_call: TRBV5-1
cdr3_aa: CASSRGSPYEQYF
cdr3_nt: TGCGCCAGCAGCCGGGGCAGTCCCTACGAGCAGTACTTC

clone_size: .
j_call: TRBJ2-1
d_call: .
v_call: TRBV4-1
cdr3_aa: CASSQASPLGYYNEQFF
cdr3_nt: TGCGCCAGCAGCCAAGCGTCCCCTCTTGGGTACTACAATGAGCAGTTCTTC

clone_size: .
j_call: TRBJ2-1
d_call: .
v_call: TRBV28
cdr3_aa: CASSGSGGRPHEQFF
cdr3_nt: TGTGCCAGCAGTGGGAGCGGTGGGAGGCCCCATGAGCAGTTCTTC

clone_size: once
j_call: TRBJ2-1
d_call: TRBD2
v_call: TRBV29-1
cdr3_aa: CSQTSGYSYNEQFF
cdr3_nt: TGCAGCCAGACTAGCGGGTACTCCTACAATGAGCAGTTCTTC

clone_size: .
j_call: TRBJ2-7
d_call: .
v_call: TRBV19
cdr3_aa: CASSIYPGLSYEQYF
cdr3_nt: TGTGCCAGTAGTATATATCCAGGGCTTTCCTACGAGCAGTACTTC

clone_size: .
j_call: TRBJ2-7
d_call: .
v_call: TRBV10-1
cdr3_aa: CASSAGGYEQYF
cdr3_nt: TGCGCCAGCAGCGCCGGAGGCTACGAGCAGTACTTC

clone_size: .
j_call: TRBJ1-2
d_call: .
v_call: TRBV20-1
cdr3_aa: CSGPGPGFYTF
cdr3_nt: TGCAGTGGACCTGGCCCAGGGTTCTACACCTTC

clone_size: .
j_call: TRBJ1-5
d_call: .
v_call: TRBV6-1
cdr3_aa: CASSELGVYQPQHF
cdr3_nt: TGTGCCAGCAGTGAACTCGGGGTCTATCAGCCCCAGCATTTT

clone_size: once
j_call: TRBJ2-6
d_call: .
v_call: TRBV5-1
cdr3_aa: CASSLFSTGANVLTF
cdr3_nt: TGCGCCAGCAGCTTGTTTAGTACTGGGGCCAACGTCCTGACTTTC

clone_size: once
j_call: TRBJ1-2
d_call: TRBD1
v_call: TRBV28
cdr3_aa: CASSSTGDGYGYTF
cdr3_nt: TGTGCCAGCAGTTCAACAGGGGACGGCTATGGCTACACCTTC

clone_size: .
j_call: TRBJ1-4
d_call: .
v_call: TRBV19
cdr3_aa: CASSHGGEKLFF
cdr3_nt: TGTGCCAGTAGTCACGGGGGAGAAAAACTGTTTTTT

clone_size: .
j_call: TRBJ2-5
d_call: TRBD1
v_call: TRBV7-3
cdr3_aa: CASSLSGQGRETQYF
cdr3_nt: TGTGCCAGCAGCTTATCGGGACAGGGGAGGGAGACCCAGTACTTC

clone_size: .
j_call: TRBJ1-1
d_call: .
v_call: TRBV6-1
cdr3_aa: CASIGATEAFF
cdr3_nt: TGTGCCAGCATTGGGGCGACTGAAGCTTTCTTT

clone_size: .
j_call: TRBJ2-7
d_call: TRBD2
v_call: TRBV5-1
cdr3_aa: CASKGLAGAYEQYF
cdr3_nt: TGCGCCAGTAAGGGACTAGCGGGAGCCTACGAGCAGTACTTC

clone_size: once
j_call: TRBJ1-3
d_call: TRBD1
v_call: TRBV5-4
cdr3_aa: CASSLAPGTGLGTIYF
cdr3_nt: TGTGCCAGCAGCTTGGCCCCTGGGACAGGCTTGGGCACCATATATTTT

clone_size: .
j_call: TRBJ2-4
d_call: .
v_call: TRBV15
cdr3_aa: CATSRGRYDKNIQYF
cdr3_nt: TGTGCCACCAGCAGAGGCCGGTATGACAAAAACATTCAGTACTTC

clone_size: .
j_call: TRBJ2-3
d_call: TRBD2
v_call: TRBV5-4
cdr3_aa: CASSLVAGGREDTQYF
cdr3_nt: TGTGCCAGCAGCTTGGTTGCGGGAGGGCGAGAAGATACGCAGTATTTT

clone_size: .
j_call: TRBJ2-7
d_call: TRBD1
v_call: TRBV28
cdr3_aa: CASSVQGVVGSYEQYF
cdr3_nt: TGTGCCAGCAGTGTGCAGGGGGTGGTGGGTTCCTACGAGCAGTACTTC

clone_size: .
j_call: TRBJ2-3
d_call: .
v_call: TRBV5-4
cdr3_aa: CASSWRQESTDTQYF
cdr3_nt: TGTGCCAGCAGCTGGAGGCAGGAGAGCACAGATACGCAGTATTTT

clone_size: .
j_call: TRBJ1-2
d_call: .
v_call: TRBV7-8
cdr3_aa: CASSPSTGGNYGYTF
cdr3_nt: TGTGCCAGCAGCCCCTCGACGGGCGGAAACTATGGCTACACCTTC

clone_size: .
j_call: TRBJ1-1
d_call: .
v_call: TRBV4-3
cdr3_aa: CASSRQPTLNTEAFF
cdr3_nt: TGCGCCAGCAGCCGCCAACCGACATTAAACACTGAAGCTTTCTTT

clone_size: .
j_call: TRBJ1-2
d_call: TRBD1
v_call: TRBV5-1
cdr3_aa: CASSLAGTGEEGYTF
cdr3_nt: TGCGCCAGCAGCTTGGCCGGTACAGGGGAGGAAGGCTACACCTTC